This TCR beta chain was captured by sequencing in a study of regulatory T cells in long-lasting Graves disease. Arm-PCR with iRepertoire HTBI primers amplified the CDR3 regions for these TCR beta libraries. MiXCR, applied by TCRdb to the multiplex PCR reads, yields one record per CDR3 protein. The sample has about 520,000 distinct CDR3 sequences, approximately 12% seen once. Time point reported: newly diagnosed GD, antithyroid drugs for less than 3 months. PBMC-extracted RNA yielded the TCR library. CDR1 is KGHDR and CDR2 is SFDVKD in the germline V gene. CDR3 length: 17 amino acids. As to this clonotype: At one end the junction does not follow the germline gene, possibly because of a read error.

This sample also belongs to another study, concerning T cells in Graves' hyperthyroidism and ophthalmopathy. That source adds: First-round RT-PCR of the TCR CDR3 relied on the HTBI primer set.

The source material was peripheral blood mononuclear cells (PBMCs), sampled at new diagnosis, from a patient treated with antithyroid drugs. The receptor's source is a woman aged 25 to 39 with Graves disease. This rearrangement joins TRBV24-1 to TRBJ2-1; no clear D gene. CDR3 residues: CATSDPNFGRSYNEQSF. The DNA for the CDR3 is TGTGCCACCAGTGATCCCAATTTCGGGCGCTCCTACAATGAGCAGTCCTTC.